This T cell receptor (beta chain) is from a study of cytomegalovirus exposure and HLA in healthy donors. The CDR3 sequence is 12 residues long. CDR1 and CDR2 from the germline V gene are GTSNPN and SVGIG (reference sequence). V shed 5 bases and J 5 bases; nucleotides not matched to a gene: 5. Primers included in the PCR were 60 Vbeta and 13 Jbeta primers. The method was immunoSEQ multiplex PCR; TCRdb's version includes in-frame clones alone and lacks a portion of them. The sample lists 65,000 to 70,000 clones, around 76% occurring once. Worth noting for this clone: Its antigen is undetermined.

Findings of the study overall: Among the most significant clusters, several appeared linked to common viral pathogens in a later analysis. Equally common other TCR beta chains were less clonally expanded than HLA-associated ones, a later analysis found.

Sequenced material: PBMCs. V and J are TRBV30 and TRBJ1-1; 7 bases line up with TRBD1. The receptor was isolated from a man aged 45 to 65 in good health and CMV-seronegative. CDR3 residues: CAWGTARTEAFF. The CDR3 bases are TGTGCCTGGGGGACAGCAAGGACTGAAGCTTTCTTT.